The 20 T cell receptor beta chains reported below all come from one sample, sequenced in a study of T cells of healthy individuals. TCRdb processed the 5' RACE reads anew with MiXCR; each CDR3 protein has one entry. The sample holds 63,000 or so distinct CDR3 sequences, about 16% seen once. The receptors were sampled from a human donor in good health.

The chain employs TRBV18 and TRBJ1-2; D unresolved. This CDR3 is 12 amino acids long. V was shortened by 3 bases and J by 4 bases, with 6 bases between the two germline ends. Germline assignment: CDR1 KGHSH and CDR2 LQKENI. The CDR3, as DNA: TGTGCCAGCTCACCCGAGGGCTATGGCTACACCTTC. It is translated as CASSPEGYGYTF.

The J gene is TRBJ2-4, the V gene TRBV3-1, with D possibly being TRBD1 (6 bases). Trimming removed 2 bases from V and 1 base from J, with 18 bases in between. The germline gives CDR1 LGHDT, CDR2 YNNKEL (reference sequence). The CDR3 sequence is 18 residues long. DNA for the CDR3: TGTGCCAGCAGCCAATCAGGGGACGGAGGAGGTGCCAAAAACATTCAGTACTTC. Translation gives CASSQSGDGGGAKNIQYF.

This clonotype was observed at least ten times. The V call is TRBV6-1, the J call TRBJ2-7; a possible D gene is TRBD1 (6 bases). The V gene's germline CDR1 is MNHNS and CDR2 SASEGT. V was cut by 4 bases and J by 4 bases, with 17 bases left in between. CDR3 length: 15 residues. The CDR3 region has the DNA TGTGCCAGCAGTGCCCTACAGGGAAGTATTTACGAGCAGTACTTC. Translated, it gives CASSALQGSIYEQYF.

Ten or more counts support this clonotype. The CDR3 is CASSQGDKDTDTQYF. In nucleotides, the CDR3 is TGTGCCAGCAGCCAAGGGGACAAGGACACAGATACGCAGTATTTT. The V and J genes are TRBV3-2 and TRBJ2-3; the table's D call of TRBD1 was not tested on the DNA. TRBV3-2 counts as a pseudogene. The CDR3 runs 15 residues.

This clonotype occurred a few times. The rearrangement uses TRBV28 and TRBJ2-6; 9 nucleotides match TRBD1. The junction had 7 bases not matched to a gene; V was cut back by 6 bases and J by 1 base. Germline V gene lookup returns CDR1 MDHEN and CDR2 SYDVKM. The CDR3 is made up of 17 amino acids. The CDR3 DNA follows: TGTGCCAGCAGGAAGACAGGGGGTTGGTCTGGGGCCAACGTCCTGACTTTC. This codes for CASRKTGGWSGANVLTF.

This clonotype showed up many times. The chain joins TRBV30 to TRBJ1-5; 7 bases are shared with TRBD1. This CDR3 has 15 residues. The V segment lost 2 bases and the J segment 1 base; nucleotides outside the gene matches: 5. CDR1 and CDR2 (germline): GTSNPN, SVGIG (reference sequence). The CDR3 protein is CAWSPDRDSNQPQHF. CDR3 nucleotide sequence: TGTGCCTGGAGTCCCGACAGGGACAGCAATCAGCCCCAGCATTTT.

The sample holds a few counts of this clonotype. The CDR3 spells CASRYGGQGGNQPQHF. CDR3 coding DNA: TGTGCCAGTAGGTATGGGGGGCAGGGGGGCAATCAGCCCCAGCATTTT. The chain uses TRBV19 and TRBJ1-5, with 7 bases matching TRBD1. This CDR3 region has 16 residues. Germline loops: CDR1 LNHDA, CDR2 SQIVND (reference sequence). J was trimmed by 2 bases and V by 6 bases; bases with no gene match: 10.

V gene TRBV24-1 combines with J gene TRBJ2-6; 10 bases match TRBD1. V lost 6 bases to trimming and J lost 2 bases; unmatched junction nucleotides: 6. This CDR3 is 17 amino acids long. Germline V CDR1 and CDR2: KGHDR, SFDVKD. CDR3 residues: CATSSGQGSPGANVLTF. The CDR3 region has the DNA TGTGCCACCAGTTCGGGACAGGGGTCTCCTGGGGCCAACGTCCTGACTTTC.

This clonotype was counted a single time. The chain joins TRBV6-6 to TRBJ1-5; perhaps TRBD1 as D (6 bases). V lost 5 bases and J lost 4, with 12 bases in between. The CDR3 has 14 amino acids. Germline V lookup: CDR1 MNHNY, CDR2 SVGAGI (reference sequence). CDR3 nucleotide sequence: TGTGCCAGCAGTAGTACAGGGCGGAATCAGCCCCAGCATTTT. This encodes CASSSTGRNQPQHF.

This clonotype was counted ten times or more. The chain combines TRBV9 with TRBJ2-7; D is perhaps TRBD2 (5 bases). Between the trimmed V and J ends, which lost 0 bases and 2 bases, there was a span of 12 bases. CDR1 is SGDLS, CDR2 YYNGEE, per germline. The CDR3 covers 15 residues. The DNA for the CDR3 is TGTGCCAGCAGCGTAGGTGGCGGAGGTCCCTACGAGCAGTACTTC. Translation: CASSVGGGGPYEQYF.

In its sample, this clonotype was seen a few times. The rearrangement uses TRBV27 and TRBJ1-3; TRBD1 agrees at 10 bases. This CDR3 has 15 amino acids. Germline assignment: CDR1 MNHEY and CDR2 SMNVEV (reference sequence). Trimming cost V 8 bases and J 0 bases; bases outside gene matches: 4. As DNA, the CDR3 is TGTGCCAGCCGGGGACAGGGGCTCTCTGGAAACACCATATATTTT. It codes for CASRGQGLSGNTIYF.

This clonotype has a handful of counts. V is TRBV27 and J is TRBJ2-7; D gene uncertain. There are 16 residues in the CDR3. V dropped 5 bases and J dropped 3 bases, with 20 bases sitting between them. Germline-derived CDR1 and CDR2 are MNHEY and SMNVEV (reference sequence). The CDR3 spells CASSPLLQTGVYEQYF. CDR3 sequence (DNA): TGTGCCAGCAGTCCCCTTCTTCAGACTGGGGTCTACGAGCAGTACTTC.

This clonotype was detected many times. This chain joins TRBV24-1 and TRBJ2-1; 10 bases match TRBD2. CDR3 length: 15 residues. From germline, CDR1 is KGHDR and CDR2 SFDVKD. With V trimmed by 7 bases and J by 4 bases, 6 bases remained unmatched. CDR3 nucleotide sequence: TGTGCCACCAGCAAGTTAGCGGGGGGTTACAATGAGCAGTTCTTC. It is translated as CATSKLAGGYNEQFF.

Regarding this clonotype: No conserved phenylalanine or tryptophan ends this CDR3, so it is likely a read error. The chain is built from TRBV11-2 and TRBJ2-1; the match to TRBD2 covers 11 bases. The V gene end was trimmed by 4 bases and the J gene end by 6 bases; junction bases not matched to a gene: 8. The CDR3 sequence is 16 residues long. In germline, CDR1 is SGHAT, CDR2 FQNNGV. This CDR3 is CASSSLAGGPSNEQFS. For the CDR3, the DNA is TGTGCCAGCAGCTCTTTAGCGGGGGGGCCTAGCAATGAGCAGTTCTCC.

This clonotype is labeled as medium-sized. DNA for the CDR3: TGCAGTGCTAGAGCGACAGGGGCTGACCTTAATTCACCCCTCCACTTT. It is translated as CSARATGADLNSPLHF. The genes are TRBV20-1 and TRBJ1-6, with 8 bases that match TRBD1. The CDR3 is made up of 16 amino acids. Germline CDR1 reads DFQATT; CDR2 reads SNEGSKA (reference sequence). V trimming: 1 base; J trimming: 6 bases; junction bases outside the gene matches: 8.

This chain uses TRBV9 with TRBJ2-3, with D perhaps matching TRBD1 (5 bases). The V end lost 1 base, the J end lost 5 bases, and 11 bases lay between the germline ends. Looked up from germline, CDR1 is SGDLS and CDR2 is YYNGEE. The CDR3 sequence is 14 residues long. DNA of the CDR3: TGTGCCAGCAGCGTATTCCAGGGTAAAGATACGCAGTATTTT. It is translated as CASSVFQGKDTQYF.

This clonotype was recorded a few times. The rearrangement joins TRBV7-9 to TRBJ2-7; 10 nucleotides align to TRBD1. This CDR3 contains 15 residues. V shed 1 base, J shed 6 bases, and the junction held 6 bases outside the gene matches. The germline gives CDR1 SEHNR, CDR2 FQNEAQ (reference sequence). As DNA, the CDR3 is TGTGCCAGCAGCTTAGGCCCGGGACAGGGGATCGAGCAGTACTTC. Its translation is CASSLGPGQGIEQYF.

Regarding this clonotype: A read error is possible here, since a much larger clone lies one base away. The chain carries TRBV28 and TRBJ1-6; no firm D call. The V gene's germline CDR1 is MDHEN and CDR2 SYDVKM. The CDR3 contains 16 residues. The CDR3 DNA reads as TGTGCCAGCAGTTTAGGCGGAACCCGACTTAATTCACCCATCCACTTT. As protein: CASSLGGTRLNSPIHF.

This clonotype was found many times. This chain connects TRBV2 to TRBJ1-2; 7 positions match TRBD1. V gave up 6 bases and J gave up 3 bases; unmatched junction bases: 7. From germline, CDR1 is SNHLY and CDR2 FYNNEI. This CDR3 is built from 14 residues. CDR3 sequence reads: CASSGQVLYYGYTF. The CDR3 DNA is TGTGCCAGCAGCGGACAGGTTCTCTACTATGGCTACACCTTC.

This clonotype was seen a few times. The rearrangement joins TRBV6-4 to TRBJ2-2; perhaps TRBD2 as D (6 bases). The CDR3 length is 18 residues. The V gene's germline CDR1 is MRHNA and CDR2 SNTAGT. V lost 4 bases to trimming and J lost 5 bases, with 23 bases between them. Here the CDR3 reads CASSAELSAGTYTGELFF. CDR3 coding DNA: TGTGCCAGCAGTGCCGAACTCTCGGCGGGGACTTATACCGGGGAGCTGTTTTTT.